This T cell receptor beta chain was captured by sequencing in a study of T cells after yellow fever vaccination. TCRdb called the 5' RACE reads again in MiXCR, with one record for every CDR3 protein. Of over 300,000 distinct CDR3 sequences in the sample, 6.8% were seen once. This clonotype was counted many times. This clonotype was sampled from a man in his late teens or twenties who received the YFV17D yellow fever vaccine. The specimen was PBMCs, collected more than 40 days after the first yellow fever vaccination.

The CDR3: CASSPRGSGSQETQYF. CDR3 nucleotides: TGTGCCAGCTCACCACGGGGTAGCGGATCCCAAGAGACCCAGTACTTC. V and J are TRBV18 and TRBJ2-5, with D maybe TRBD2 (6 bases). Trimming removed 1 base from V and 1 base from J, with 13 bases in between. Germline V gene lookup returns CDR1 KGHSH and CDR2 LQKENI. The CDR3 loop spans 16 amino acids.